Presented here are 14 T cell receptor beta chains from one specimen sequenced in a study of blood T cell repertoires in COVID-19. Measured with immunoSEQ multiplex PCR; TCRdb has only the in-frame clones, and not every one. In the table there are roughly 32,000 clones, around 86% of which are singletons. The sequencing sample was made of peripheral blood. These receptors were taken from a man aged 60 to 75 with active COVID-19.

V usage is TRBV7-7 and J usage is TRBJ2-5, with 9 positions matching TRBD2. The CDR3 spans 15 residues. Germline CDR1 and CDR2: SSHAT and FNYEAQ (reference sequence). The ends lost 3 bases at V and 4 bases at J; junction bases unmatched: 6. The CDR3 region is CASSFLAGGPETQYF. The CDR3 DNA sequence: TGTGCCAGCAGCTTTCTCGCGGGGGGGCCAGAGACCCAGTACTTC.

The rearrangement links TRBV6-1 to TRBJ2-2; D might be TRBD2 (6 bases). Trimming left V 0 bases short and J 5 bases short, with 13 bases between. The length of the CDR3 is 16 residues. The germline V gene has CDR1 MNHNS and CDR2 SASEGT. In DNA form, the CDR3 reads TGTGCCAGCAGTGAAGCCCTAGCGAAAGGGACCGGGGAGCTGTTTTTT. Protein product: CASSEALAKGTGELFF.

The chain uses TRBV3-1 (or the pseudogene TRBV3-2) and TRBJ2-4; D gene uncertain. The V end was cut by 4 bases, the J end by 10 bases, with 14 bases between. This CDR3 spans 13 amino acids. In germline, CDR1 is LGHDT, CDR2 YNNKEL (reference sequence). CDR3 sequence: CASSPDLQTIQYF. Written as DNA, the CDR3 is TGTGCCAGCAGCCCAGACCTCCAAACAATTCAGTACTTC.

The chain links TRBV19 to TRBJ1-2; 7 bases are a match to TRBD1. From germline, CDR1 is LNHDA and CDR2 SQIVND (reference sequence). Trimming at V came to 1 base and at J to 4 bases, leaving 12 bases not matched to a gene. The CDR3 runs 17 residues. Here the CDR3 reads CASSIAGSRTGGYGYTF. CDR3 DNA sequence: TGTGCCAGTAGTATAGCTGGGTCGCGGACAGGCGGCTATGGCTACACCTTC.

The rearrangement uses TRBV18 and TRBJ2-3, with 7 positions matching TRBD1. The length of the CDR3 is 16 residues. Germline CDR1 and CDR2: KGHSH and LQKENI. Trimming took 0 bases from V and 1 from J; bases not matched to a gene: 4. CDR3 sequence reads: CASSPPRGTGTDTQYF. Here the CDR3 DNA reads TGTGCCAGCTCACCACCAAGGGGGACAGGCACAGATACGCAGTATTTT.

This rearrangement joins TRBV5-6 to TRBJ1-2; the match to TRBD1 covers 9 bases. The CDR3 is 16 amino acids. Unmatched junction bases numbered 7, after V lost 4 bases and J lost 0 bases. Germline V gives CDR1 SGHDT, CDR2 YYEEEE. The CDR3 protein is CASSKGRQGANYGYTF. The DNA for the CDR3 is TGTGCCAGCAGCAAGGGCCGACAGGGGGCTAACTATGGCTACACCTTC.

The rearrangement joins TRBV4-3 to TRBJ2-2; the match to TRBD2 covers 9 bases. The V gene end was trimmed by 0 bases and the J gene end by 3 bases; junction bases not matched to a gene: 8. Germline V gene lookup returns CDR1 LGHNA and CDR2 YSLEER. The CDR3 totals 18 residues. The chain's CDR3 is CASSQDRIAGVDTGELFF. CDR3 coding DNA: TGCGCCAGCAGCCAAGATCGGATAGCGGGAGTTGACACCGGGGAGCTGTTTTTT.

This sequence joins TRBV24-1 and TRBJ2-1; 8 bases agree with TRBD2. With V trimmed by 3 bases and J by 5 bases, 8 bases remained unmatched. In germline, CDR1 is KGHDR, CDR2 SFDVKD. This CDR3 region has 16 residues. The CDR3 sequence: CATSDGGAGADNEQFF. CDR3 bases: TGTGCCACCAGTGATGGGGGAGCGGGGGCGGACAATGAGCAGTTCTTC.

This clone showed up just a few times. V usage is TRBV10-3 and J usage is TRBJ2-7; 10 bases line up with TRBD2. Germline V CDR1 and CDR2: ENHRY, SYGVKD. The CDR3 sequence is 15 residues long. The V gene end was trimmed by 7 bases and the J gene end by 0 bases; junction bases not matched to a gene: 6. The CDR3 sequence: CAITLLAGSSYEQYF. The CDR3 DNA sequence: TGTGCCATCACCCTACTAGCGGGGAGCTCCTACGAGCAGTACTTC.

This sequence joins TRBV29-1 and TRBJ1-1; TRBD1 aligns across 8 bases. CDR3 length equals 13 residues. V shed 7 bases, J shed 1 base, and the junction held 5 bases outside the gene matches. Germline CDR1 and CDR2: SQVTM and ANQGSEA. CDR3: CSATGQANTEAFF. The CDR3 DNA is TGCAGCGCTACGGGACAGGCGAACACTGAAGCTTTCTTT. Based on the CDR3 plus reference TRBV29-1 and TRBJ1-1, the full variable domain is SAVISQKPSRDICQRGTSLTIQCQVDSQVTMMFWYRQQPGQSLTLIATANQGSEATYESGFVIDKFPISRPNLTFSTLTVSNMSPEDSSIYLCSATGQANTEAFFGQGTRLTVV.

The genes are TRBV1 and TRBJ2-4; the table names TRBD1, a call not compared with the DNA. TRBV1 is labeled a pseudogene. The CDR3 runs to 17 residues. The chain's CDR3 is CTSSLKIGALAKNIQYF. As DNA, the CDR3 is TGCACCAGCAGCCTGAAAATAGGGGCACTAGCCAAAAACATTCAGTACTTC.

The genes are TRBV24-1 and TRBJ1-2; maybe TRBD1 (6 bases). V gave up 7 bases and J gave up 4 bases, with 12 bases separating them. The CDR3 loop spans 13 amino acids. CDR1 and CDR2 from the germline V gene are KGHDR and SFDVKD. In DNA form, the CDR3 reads TGTGCCACCAGGGACAGCAACTTCTATGGCTACACCTTC. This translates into CATRDSNFYGYTF.

The CDR3 sequence is CASSQVGQERSGYTF. CDR3 coding DNA: TGCGCCAGCAGCCAAGTGGGACAGGAAAGGAGTGGCTACACCTTC. V is TRBV4-3 and J is TRBJ1-2, with TRBD1 matching 8 bases. Trimming at V came to 1 base and at J to 7 bases, leaving 8 bases not matched to a gene. Germline CDR1 and CDR2: LGHNA and YSLEER. The CDR3 runs to 15 residues.

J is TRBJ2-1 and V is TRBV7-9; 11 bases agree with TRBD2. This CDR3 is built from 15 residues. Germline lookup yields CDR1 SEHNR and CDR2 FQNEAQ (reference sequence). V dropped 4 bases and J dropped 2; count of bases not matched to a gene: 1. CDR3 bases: TGTGCCAGCAGCTCGACTAGCGGGGCCTACAATGAGCAGTTCTTC. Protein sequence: CASSSTSGAYNEQFF.